The T cell receptor (beta chain) described here comes from a study of spatial heterogeneity in lung cancer. Study-level information: Detected beta-chain sequences consistently exceeded alpha-chain sequences.

Every individual TCR cDNA molecule carried its own unique molecular identifier, which allowed correction of PCR and sequencing errors. TCRdb ran MiXCR on the 5' RACE reads and lists one entry per CDR3 protein. This table has tens of thousands of distinct CDR3 sequences, 6.5% to 9% appearing once. Regarding the study as a whole: At tumor resection, ubiquitous expanded TCRs were detected in blood more often than later.

Germline V lookup: CDR1 MNHEY, CDR2 SVGAGI. This CDR3 comprises 11 residues. V lost 10 bases, J lost 3 bases, and 9 bases lay in between. This clonotype was picked up many times. Its specificity is unknown. Time point denoted: sample taken at primary tumor resection. The chain carries TRBV6-5 and TRBJ2-5; D unresolved. Source: PBMCs, taken at surgery. This TCR was sampled from a female donor with early-stage non-small cell lung cancer. CDR3 residues: CATTSEETQYF. Here the CDR3 DNA reads TGTGCCACCACCAGTGAAGAGACCCAGTACTTC.